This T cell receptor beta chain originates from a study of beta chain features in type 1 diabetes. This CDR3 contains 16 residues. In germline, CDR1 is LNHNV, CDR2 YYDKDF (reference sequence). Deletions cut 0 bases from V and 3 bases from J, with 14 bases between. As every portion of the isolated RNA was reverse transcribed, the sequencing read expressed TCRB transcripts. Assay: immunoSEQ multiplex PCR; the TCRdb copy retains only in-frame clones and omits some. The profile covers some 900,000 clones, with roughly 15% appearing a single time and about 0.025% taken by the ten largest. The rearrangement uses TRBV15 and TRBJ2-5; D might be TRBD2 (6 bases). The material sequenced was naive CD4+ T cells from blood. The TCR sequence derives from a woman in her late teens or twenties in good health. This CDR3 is CATSRDQSSGKETQYF. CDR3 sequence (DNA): TGTGCCACCAGCAGAGATCAGAGTAGCGGCAAAGAGACCCAGTACTTC. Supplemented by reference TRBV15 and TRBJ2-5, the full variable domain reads DAMVIQNPRYQVTQFGKPVTLSCSQTLNHNVMYWYQQKSSQAPKLLFHYYDKDFNNEADTPDNFQSRRPNTSFCFLDIRSPGLGDTAMYLCATSRDQSSGKETQYFGPGTRLLVL.